Following are 15 T cell receptor beta chains from one sample sequenced in a study of blood T cell repertoires in COVID-19. Some clones are missing from TCRdb's copy, which holds only in-frame ones; the method was immunoSEQ multiplex PCR. The repertoire holds approximately 210,000 clones, with more than 70% as singletons. The sample consisted of peripheral blood. These receptors were collected from a human donor in a cohort sampled during active COVID-19.

The chain combines TRBV30 with TRBJ2-7; 9 bases are a match to TRBD1. CDR3 length: 13 residues. With V trimmed by 6 bases and J by 2 bases, 5 bases remained unmatched. CDR1 and CDR2 (germline): GTSNPN, SVGIG (reference sequence). CDR3 loop: CACGQGKAYEQYF. In DNA form, the CDR3 reads TGTGCCTGCGGACAGGGGAAAGCCTACGAGCAGTACTTC.

The chain employs TRBV18 and TRBJ2-3; 11 bases align to TRBD2. The V gene's germline CDR1 is KGHSH and CDR2 LQKENI. This CDR3 is built from 16 residues. V shed 6 bases and J 2 bases; nucleotides not matched to a gene: 7. CDR3 bases: TGTGCCAGCTCTCGAAGACTAGCGGGATTCACAGATACGCAGTATTTT. Protein product: CASSRRLAGFTDTQYF.

CDR3 DNA: TGCGCCAGCAGCCAAGATCTTGCTGGGGGGGGACAGCCCCAGCATTTT. Translating it yields CASSQDLAGGGQPQHF. The rearrangement uses TRBV4-1 and TRBJ1-5; maybe TRBD1 (5 bases). Germline lookup yields CDR1 MGHRA and CDR2 YSYEKL. This CDR3 has 16 residues. Trimming removed 0 bases at V and 7 bases at J, with 16 bases between.

This chain joins TRBV7-9 and TRBJ2-3, with 9 bases that match TRBD2. Germline V lookup: CDR1 SEHNR, CDR2 FQNEAQ (reference sequence). This CDR3 is built from 15 residues. Trimming cost V 3 bases and J 4 bases; bases outside gene matches: 5. The DNA of the CDR3 is TGTGCCAGCAGCTTCGGCGGGGGGGCCGCAGATACGCAGTATTTT. The encoded protein is CASSFGGGAADTQYF.

The chain uses TRBV3-1 (or the pseudogene TRBV3-2) and TRBJ2-5; TRBD2 matches 11 bases. CDR1 LGHDT and CDR2 YNNKEL come from the germline V gene (reference sequence). CDR3 length: 15 residues. The V segment lost 8 bases and the J segment 3 bases; nucleotides outside the gene matches: 8. In nucleotides, the CDR3 is TGTGCCAGCCACCATCTAGCGGGGGGTAAAGAGACCCAGTACTTC. Translated, it gives CASHHLAGGKETQYF.

The V call is TRBV11-2, the J call TRBJ1-3, with D unresolved. Germline V gene sequence: CDR1 SGHAT, CDR2 FQNNGV. This CDR3 has 12 amino acids. With 10 bases removed from V and 0 bases from J, the gap between germline ends came to 7 bases. The CDR3 sequence: CATKLSGNTIYF. As DNA, the CDR3 is TGTGCCACCAAGCTCTCTGGAAACACCATATATTTT.

This sequence joins TRBV4-1 and TRBJ1-2; 8 nucleotides line up with TRBD1. CDR3 length: 15 residues. With 1 base clipped from V and 8 bases from J, the junction kept 9 bases outside the gene matches. Germline loops: CDR1 MGHRA, CDR2 YSYEKL. The CDR3 protein is CASSQGGQGARGYTF. The DNA of the CDR3 is TGCGCCAGCAGCCAAGGTGGTCAGGGGGCGCGAGGCTACACCTTC.

This clone was seen a single time. This CDR3 reads CASSLTPGHPNYGYTF. CDR3 nucleotide sequence: TGTGCCAGCAGCTTAACCCCGGGACACCCCAACTATGGCTACACCTTC. This chain links TRBV7-8 with TRBJ1-2, with D possibly matching TRBD1 (6 bases). Trimming cost V 2 bases and J 2 bases, with 15 bases left between them. The CDR3 loop spans 16 amino acids. CDR1 SGHVS and CDR2 FQNEAQ come from the germline V gene.

This clone was picked up a small number of times. V usage is TRBV5-6 and J usage is TRBJ2-7, with D possibly TRBD1 on 6 matching bases. CDR1 and CDR2 from the germline V gene are SGHDT and YYEEEE. V dropped 5 bases and J dropped 0 bases, with 12 bases sitting between them. CDR3 length equals 14 residues. CDR3 region: CASRRQGSSYEQYF. DNA for the CDR3: TGTGCCAGCAGACGGCAGGGGTCCTCCTACGAGCAGTACTTC.

The chain links TRBV5-4 to TRBJ2-5, with TRBD2 matching 7 bases. The CDR3 runs 12 residues. Germline lookup yields CDR1 SGHNT and CDR2 YYREEE (reference sequence). With V trimmed by 3 bases and J by 5 bases, 1 base remained unmatched. The CDR3 reads CASSWRGETQYF. CDR3 coding DNA: TGTGCCAGCAGCTGGCGGGGGGAGACCCAGTACTTC.

This rearrangement joins TRBV27 to TRBJ1-2; TRBD1 matches 9 bases. Germline CDR1 and CDR2: MNHEY and SMNVEV (reference sequence). Trimming took 8 bases from V and 4 from J; bases not matched to a gene: 8. The CDR3 has 14 amino acids. The chain's CDR3 is CASAGGTGRYGYTF. For the CDR3, the DNA is TGTGCCAGCGCCGGGGGGACAGGGCGCTATGGCTACACCTTC.

The genes are TRBV27 and TRBJ1-5, with TRBD1 matching 8 bases. V lost 4 bases and J lost 2; bases outside the gene matches: 7. The CDR3 consists of 16 residues. Per the germline V gene, CDR1 is MNHEY and CDR2 is SMNVEV (reference sequence). DNA of the CDR3: TGTGCCAGCAGTTCGTACAGGGGGGTTGGCAATCAGCCCCAGCATTTT. This sequence encodes CASSSYRGVGNQPQHF.

This clone has just one count. This chain links TRBV6-5 with TRBJ2-7; weak D call: TRBD1 (6 bases). The CDR3 consists of 14 residues. V gave up 6 bases and J gave up 3 bases, with 15 bases separating them. Germline values: CDR1 MNHEY, CDR2 SVGAGI. The CDR3 nucleotides are TGTGCCAGCAGGCCTTCCCAGGGGAACTACGAGCAGTACTTC. The encoded protein is CASRPSQGNYEQYF.

CDR3 loop: CASSPPGGETQYF. The DNA for the CDR3 is TGCGCCAGCAGCCCCCCAGGGGGGGAGACCCAGTACTTC. The chain links TRBV5-1 to TRBJ2-5, with D perhaps matching TRBD1 (7 bases). Germline V gene lookup returns CDR1 SGHRS and CDR2 YFSETQ. The CDR3 loop spans 13 amino acids. Trimming removed 4 bases at V and 5 bases at J, with 12 bases between.

The chain links TRBV3-1 (or the pseudogene TRBV3-2) to TRBJ2-7; D perhaps matches TRBD1 (6 bases). The CDR3 is made up of 14 amino acids. Trimming took 0 bases from V and 5 from J, leaving 11 bases between them. CDR1 is LGHDT, CDR2 YNNKEL, per germline (reference sequence). The CDR3 sequence: CASSQEYRADEQYF. CDR3 bases: TGTGCCAGCAGCCAAGAATACAGGGCTGACGAGCAGTACTTC.